This T cell receptor (beta chain) emerged from a study of cytomegalovirus exposure and HLA in healthy donors. The PCR was carried out with 60 Vbeta primers and 13 Jbeta primers. Clones were read by immunoSEQ multiplex PCR, and TCRdb kept only the in-frame ones, dropping some. The sample data list approximately 50,000 clones. This CDR3 has 14 amino acids. Trimming took off 0 bases at V and 3 bases at J, with 9 bases between the two ends. Germline CDR1 is SGHRS and CDR2 is YFSETQ. This sequence was found in a woman in her forties in good health and CMV-seronegative. Sequencing was carried out using PBMCs. The chain carries TRBV5-1 and TRBJ1-2; D possibly corresponds to TRBD1 (6 bases). As DNA, the CDR3 is TGCGCCAGCAGCTTGGGACAGGAGGACTATGGCTACACCTTC. It yields the protein CASSLGQEDYGYTF.